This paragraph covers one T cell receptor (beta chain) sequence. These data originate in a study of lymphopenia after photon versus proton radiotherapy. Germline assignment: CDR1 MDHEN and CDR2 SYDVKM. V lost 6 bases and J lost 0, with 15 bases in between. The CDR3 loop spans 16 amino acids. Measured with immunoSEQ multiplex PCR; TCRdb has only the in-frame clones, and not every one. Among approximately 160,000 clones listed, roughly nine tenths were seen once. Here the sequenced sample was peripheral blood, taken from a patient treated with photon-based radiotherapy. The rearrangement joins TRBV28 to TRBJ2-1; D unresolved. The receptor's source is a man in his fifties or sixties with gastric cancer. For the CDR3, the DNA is TGTGCCAGCAGATTTGACCGACCCTCCTCCTACAATGAGCAGTTCTTC. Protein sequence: CASRFDRPSSYNEQFF.